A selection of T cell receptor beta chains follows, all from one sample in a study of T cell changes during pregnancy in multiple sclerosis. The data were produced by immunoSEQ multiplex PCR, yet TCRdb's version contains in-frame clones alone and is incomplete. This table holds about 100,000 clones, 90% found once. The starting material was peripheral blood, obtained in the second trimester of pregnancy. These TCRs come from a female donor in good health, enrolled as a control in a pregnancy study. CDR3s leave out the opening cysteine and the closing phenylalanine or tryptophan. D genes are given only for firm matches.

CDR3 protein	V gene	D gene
ASSDQTGINGYT	TRBV6-1	TRBD1
ASSVALAHEQF	TRBV4-1	-
ASSSGTGVWGEAF	TRBV5-4	TRBD1
ASSSRQREAF	TRBV28	-
ASSSLGLGGNTIY	TRBV7-2	-
ASRYGTSGAYEQY	TRBV5-4	TRBD2
ASSFPAGGAYGYT	TRBV28	TRBD1
ASSPPGGQPQH	TRBV18	-
ASSSRGERNQPQH	TRBV7-9	-
ASSDWGGTSDEQY	TRBV2	-
ASSRDRGNAYEQY	TRBV19	TRBD1
ASSHPGTGQEAF	TRBV4-1	TRBD1
ASSPGGRTGSNEQF	TRBV18	TRBD1
ASSLDTLYGYT	TRBV28	-
ASSLDPGVSNQPQH	TRBV5-1	-
ASSLARTSGSTDTQY	TRBV5-1	TRBD2
ASSSILAGSYNEQF	TRBV5-1	TRBD2
ASSLQPRQVQY	TRBV27	-
ASRGGQGYGEAF	TRBV2	TRBD1
ASSFFSRGETQY	TRBV11-2	-